This section outlines one T cell receptor beta chain sequence together with its context. Repertoires were generated with immunoSEQ multiplex PCR, while TCRdb's copy carries only in-frame clones and drops some. This table has about 49,000 clones, nearly 95% appearing once. The J segment lost 4 bases and the V segment lost 7 bases, leaving 5 bases of the junction unmatched. The CDR3 has 14 amino acids. The germline V gene has CDR1 SNHLY and CDR2 FYNNEI. The sample comes from a study of T cell changes during pregnancy in multiple sclerosis. This receptor was obtained from a female donor with multiple sclerosis, enrolled in a pregnancy study. The chain employs TRBV2 and TRBJ2-3; 10 bases are shared with TRBD1. The sequencing here drew on peripheral blood, taken after pregnancy. The CDR3 sequence is CASNLGQGADTQYF. In DNA, the CDR3 is TGTGCCAGCAACCTAGGACAGGGGGCAGATACGCAGTATTTT. Full variable domain (remainder filled in from reference TRBV2 and TRBJ2-3): EPEVTQTPSHQVTQMGQEVILRCVPISNHLYFYWYRQILGQKVEFLVSFYNNEISEKSEIFDDQFSVERPDGSNFTLKIRSTKLEDSAMYFCASNLGQGADTQYFGPGTRLTVL.